This T cell receptor beta chain appears in the sequencing data of a study of early T cells in non-severe SARS-CoV-2 infection. Overall study: Sequencing targeted bulk RNA from unsorted whole blood, leaving chains unpaired. Findings of the study overall: Matching against VDJdb likely underestimated virus-specific expansions, favoring anti-spike CD8.

This clonotype was recorded many times. As yet, its antigen is unknown. V was clipped by 1 base and J by 5 bases; unmatched bases: 3. This CDR3 is built from 16 residues. From germline, CDR1 is SGHRS and CDR2 YFSETQ. Unique molecular identifiers were added to individual cDNA molecules. TCRdb processed the 5' RACE reads anew with MiXCR; each CDR3 protein has one entry. Here the sample spans fewer than 85,000 distinct CDR3 sequences, around 13% being singletons. Sequenced: whole blood. The TCR sequence derives from an adult who was a healthcare worker with PCR-confirmed SARS-CoV-2 infection or an uninfected control (not recorded which). This chain links TRBV5-1 with TRBJ1-6; 10 positions match TRBD1. Here the CDR3 reads CASSLSGTGDNSPLHF. The CDR3 DNA sequence: TGCGCCAGCAGCTTGTCCGGGACAGGGGATAATTCACCCCTCCACTTT.